This TCR beta chain was recovered during a study of tumor and adjacent non-tumor tissue in lung cancer. Study-wide findings and caveats: Significantly higher TCR diversity was found in tumor than normal lung. Normal lung showed higher cumulative top 100 clone frequency than tumor.

TCRbeta libraries were built with three rounds of nested PCR, modified from ARM-PCR. Each CDR3 protein gets one entry after TCRdb re-called the multiplex PCR reads with MiXCR. The repertoire includes 90,000 to 100,000 distinct CDR3 sequences, 80% of them detected once, and around 30% sits in the top ten. CDR3 length: 14 residues. Germline CDR1 KGHDR, CDR2 SFDVKD. This sample's RNA came from whole unsorted tissue. The normal lung tissue was taken more than 3 cm from the tumor edge. A note on this clonotype: Its antigen remains unknown. This clone may be a read error of a much larger clone one base away.

Sequencing was carried out using distant non-tumor lung tissue. The chain employs TRBV24-1 and TRBJ1-1; D unclear. The receptor comes from a man between 60 and 75 years old with small cell lung cancer. Written as DNA, the CDR3 is TGTACCACCAGTTGGAGGAAAAAGGACACTGAAGCTTTCTTT. It codes for CTTSWRKKDTEAFF.